This T cell receptor (beta chain) was captured by sequencing in a study of cytomegalovirus exposure and HLA in healthy donors. A multiplex PCR was run with 60 Vbeta primers and 13 Jbeta primers. TCRdb's copy holds only in-frame clones and misses some; the assay was immunoSEQ multiplex PCR. This table has roughly 200,000 clones, around 89% appearing once. This clone was found a few times. The CDR3 extends over 13 amino acids. Germline V gives CDR1 SQVTM, CDR2 ANQGSEA. The V end was cut by 2 bases, the J end by 4 bases, with 11 bases between. The sequenced material came from PBMCs. The receptor comes from a woman between 18 and 30 years old in good health and CMV-seronegative. The chain uses TRBV29-1 and TRBJ1-2, with D maybe TRBD1 (5 bases). CDR3 sequence: CSVEWGSLYGYTF. CDR3 nucleotide sequence: TGCAGCGTTGAATGGGGCAGCCTCTATGGCTACACCTTC.